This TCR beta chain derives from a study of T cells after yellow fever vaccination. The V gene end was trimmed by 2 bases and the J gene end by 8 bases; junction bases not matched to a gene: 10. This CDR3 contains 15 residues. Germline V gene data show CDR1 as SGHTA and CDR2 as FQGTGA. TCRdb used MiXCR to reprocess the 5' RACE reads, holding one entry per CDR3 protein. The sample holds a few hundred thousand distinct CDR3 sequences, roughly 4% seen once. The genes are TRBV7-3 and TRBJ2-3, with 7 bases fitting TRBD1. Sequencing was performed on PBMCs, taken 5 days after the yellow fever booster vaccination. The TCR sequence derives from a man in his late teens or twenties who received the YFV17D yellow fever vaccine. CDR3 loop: CASSLDRAGHGTQYF. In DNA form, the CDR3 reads TGTGCCAGCAGCTTAGACAGGGCGGGCCATGGTACGCAGTATTTT.